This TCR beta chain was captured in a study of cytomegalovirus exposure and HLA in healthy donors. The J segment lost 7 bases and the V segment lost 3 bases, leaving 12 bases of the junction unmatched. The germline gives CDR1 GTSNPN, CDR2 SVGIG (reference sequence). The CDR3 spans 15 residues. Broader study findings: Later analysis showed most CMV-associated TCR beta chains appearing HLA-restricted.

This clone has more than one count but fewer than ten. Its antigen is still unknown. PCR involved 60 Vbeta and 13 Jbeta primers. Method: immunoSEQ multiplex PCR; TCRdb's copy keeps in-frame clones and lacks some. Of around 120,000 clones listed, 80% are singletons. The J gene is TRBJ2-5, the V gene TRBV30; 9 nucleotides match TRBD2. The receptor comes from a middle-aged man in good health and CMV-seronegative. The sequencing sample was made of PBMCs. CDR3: CAWSVVAGGPGTQYF. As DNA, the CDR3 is TGTGCCTGGAGCGTCGTGGCGGGGGGGCCGGGGACCCAGTACTTC.